This T cell receptor beta chain was documented in a study of CXCR3-negative and CXCR3-positive naive CD8 T cells. Findings and caveats of the study: Naive cells with CXCR3 showed TRB CDR3s that were more hydrophobic than those in CXCR3-negative naive cells.

With respect to this clonotype: Its antigen is not known.

In preparing the TRB cDNA libraries, 5' RACE with UMI labels was used. Following a re-call of the 5' RACE reads, TCRdb has one entry per CDR3 protein and lacks DNA. The data include about 60,000 distinct CDR3 sequences; the top ten clones carry approximately 0.5%. The sequenced sample was naive CXCR3+ CD8+ T cells from blood. The subset: CD45RO-CCR7+CD27+CD95- naive CD8+ T cells expressing CXCR3 (TNR3+). The clonotype comes from a human donor in good health. Some clones in this sample may be carry-over from other donors' samples.

The CDR3 sequence: CSARPLGLDLETQYF. The chain couples TRBV20-1 to TRBJ2-5; no DNA is available, so the TRBD2 call from TCRdb remains unchecked. The CDR3 has 15 residues. The germline CDR1 and CDR2 sequences are DFQATT and SNEGSKA (reference sequence).